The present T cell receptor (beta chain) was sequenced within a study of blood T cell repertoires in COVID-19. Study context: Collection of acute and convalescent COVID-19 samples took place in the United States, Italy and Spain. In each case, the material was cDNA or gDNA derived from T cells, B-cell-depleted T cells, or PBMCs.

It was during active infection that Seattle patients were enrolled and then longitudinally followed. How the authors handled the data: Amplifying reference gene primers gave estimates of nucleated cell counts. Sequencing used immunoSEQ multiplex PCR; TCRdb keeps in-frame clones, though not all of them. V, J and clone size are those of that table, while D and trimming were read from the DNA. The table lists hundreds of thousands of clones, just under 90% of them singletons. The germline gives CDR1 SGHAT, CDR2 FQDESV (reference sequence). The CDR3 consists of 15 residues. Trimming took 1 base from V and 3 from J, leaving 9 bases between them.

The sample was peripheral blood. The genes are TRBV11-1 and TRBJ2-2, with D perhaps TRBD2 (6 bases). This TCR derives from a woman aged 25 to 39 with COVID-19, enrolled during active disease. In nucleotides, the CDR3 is TGTGCCAGCAGCTTAGACGGGGAGGACACCGGGGAGCTGTTTTTT. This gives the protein CASSLDGEDTGELFF.